These T cell receptor beta chains were read from a single sample in a study of T cell responses to AZD1222 COVID-19 vaccine. Libraries were prepared by immunoSEQ multiplex PCR; TCRdb keeps only in-frame clonotypes and omits some of them. The table has tens of thousands of clones, less than 90% seen once. Sequences were derived from peripheral blood, sampled 28 days after the second AZD1222 dose. The origin of the receptors is an adult who received the AZD1222 COVID-19 vaccine. Both conserved end residues are part of each CDR3. Fields, in order: V gene, J gene, clone size, D gene, CDR3 DNA, CDR3 protein. D genes are given only for firm matches. Not all rows give a size; the values are once, few, many and, for expanded clones, a class.

TRBV5-1	TRBJ1-6	few	TRBD1	TGCGCCAGCAGCTCCGACAGGGGGTCTAATTCACCCCTCCACTTT	CASSSDRGSNSPLHF
TRBV7-9	TRBJ2-1	NA	NA	TGTGCCAGCAGTTTTGCGGGCCGGGACCCGACCCAAAATGAGCAGTTCTTC	CASSFAGRDPTQNEQFF
TRBV5-6	TRBJ1-3	NA	NA	TGTGCCAGCAGCTTGGGAGGCTCTGGAAACACCATATATTTT	CASSLGGSGNTIYF
TRBV2	TRBJ1-3	NA	NA	TGTGCCAGCAGTGGTCGCAGGGGTCTCTCTGGAAACACCATATATTTT	CASSGRRGLSGNTIYF
TRBV15	TRBJ2-3	NA	NA	TGTGCCACCAGACGAGGTTCAGATACGCAGTATTTT	CATRRGSDTQYF
TRBV28	TRBJ2-5	NA	NA	TGTGCCAGCAGCAAGCCCAGGGGGGGCCAAGAGACCCAGTACTTC	CASSKPRGGQETQYF
TRBV25-1	TRBJ2-7	few	NA	TGTGCCAGCAGTTCCCACGCCGCATCCTACGAGCAGTACTTC	CASSSHAASYEQYF
TRBV5-1	TRBJ2-7	NA	TRBD1	TGCGCCAGCAGCGGGACAGCATCCTACGAGCAGTACTTC	CASSGTASYEQYF
TRBV19	TRBJ1-1	NA	NA	TGTGCCAGTGGCAACGACTTGGGACCGAGAGAGACTGAAGCTTTCTTT	CASGNDLGPRETEAFF
TRBV7-2	TRBJ2-7	NA	NA	TGTGCCAGCAGCGCGACCATAGGCTCCTACGAGCAGTACTTC	CASSATIGSYEQYF
TRBV9	TRBJ1-6	NA	NA	TGTGCCAGCAGGGCAACAGATAATTCACCCCTCCACTTT	CASRATDNSPLHF
TRBV7-3	TRBJ1-2	NA	NA	TGTGCCAGCAGCCCCGGGCCAGCCAACTATGGCTACACCTTC	CASSPGPANYGYTF
TRBV5-6	TRBJ1-2	NA	NA	TGTGCCAGCAGCTTGGACAGGATTTTTGGCTACACCTTC	CASSLDRIFGYTF
TRBV3-1/TRBV3-2	TRBJ2-7	once	NA	TGTGCCAGCAGCCCCCACTGGGGGACGAGCTCCTACGAGCAGTACTTC	CASSPHWGTSSYEQYF
TRBV7-9	TRBJ1-2	NA	NA	TGTGCCAGCAGCTTAGGCCCAGGGTCCTCCTATGGCTACACCTTC	CASSLGPGSSYGYTF
TRBV6-5	TRBJ1-5	NA	NA	TGTGCCAGTCAGCGGGTGGCAGGCAATCAGCCCCAGCATTTT	CASQRVAGNQPQHF
TRBV9	TRBJ1-6	once	NA	TGTGCCAGCAGCGTAGGGGTGAGCTCCTATAATTCACCCCTCCACTTT	CASSVGVSSYNSPLHF
TRBV30	TRBJ1-2	NA	TRBD1	TGTGCCTGGGACCAGGGGGCTGCGGATGGCTACACCTTC	CAWDQGAADGYTF
TRBV19	TRBJ1-4	NA	NA	TGTGCCAGTAGAGGCTCCGAGGGTGAAAAACTGTTTTTT	CASRGSEGEKLFF
TRBV6-5	TRBJ1-5	NA	TRBD1	TGTGCCAGCAGTTGGACAGGGGTTGATCAGCCCCAGCATTTT	CASSWTGVDQPQHF
TRBV6-5	TRBJ1-1	NA	NA	TGTGCCAGCAGGGATAGGGGGGGGAGCACTGAAGCTTTCTTT	CASRDRGGSTEAFF
TRBV5-1	TRBJ1-2	NA	NA	TGCGCCAGCAGCTTCCGTGGGGCGGGTGGCTACACCTTC	CASSFRGAGGYTF
TRBV7-2	TRBJ1-2	NA	TRBD1	TGTGCCAGCAGCTTGGGACAGGGCACAAATTACACCTTC	CASSLGQGTNYTF
TRBV10-1	TRBJ2-3	NA	NA	TGCGCCAGCAGTGAAGGAAGTGCCATCACAGATACGCAGTATTTT	CASSEGSAITDTQYF
TRBV19	TRBJ1-5	NA	NA	TGTGCCAGTAGCGAGTACAGAGTCGGTCAGCCCCAGCATTTT	CASSEYRVGQPQHF
TRBV5-5	TRBJ1-6	NA	NA	TGTGCCAGCAGCCCCGCAGGGAGTAATTCACCCCTCCACTTT	CASSPAGSNSPLHF
TRBV15	TRBJ2-5	NA	TRBD2	TGTGCCACCAGCAGGGCGGGACTAGCGGGGGGGCGTGGAGAGACCCAGTACTTC	CATSRAGLAGGRGETQYF
TRBV5-5	TRBJ2-7	NA	NA	TGTGCCAGCAGCGTTGACAGATTGAGCTCCTACGAGCAGTACTTC	CASSVDRLSSYEQYF
TRBV19	TRBJ2-2	NA	NA	TGTGCCAGTAGGCCGGACAGATCTCCTAACACCGGGGAGCTGTTTTTT	CASRPDRSPNTGELFF
TRBV27	TRBJ1-2	once	NA	TGTGCCAGCAGTGAATGGGGGGGGCTCGGTGGTGGCTACACCTTC	CASSEWGGLGGGYTF
TRBV6-1	TRBJ1-5	NA	NA	TGTGCCAGCAGTGAAGTCTCCCAGGGCCTTAGCAATCAGCCCCAGCATTTT	CASSEVSQGLSNQPQHF
TRBV5-4	TRBJ2-3	NA	TRBD1	TGTGCCAGCAGCTCTCGGGACAGGGGGCACACGCAGTATTTT	CASSSRDRGHTQYF
TRBV19	TRBJ2-7	NA	NA	TGTGCCAGTAGTTCGTGGTCGTTGAGCTCCTACGAGCAGTACTTC	CASSSWSLSSYEQYF
TRBV11-2	TRBJ1-6	NA	NA	TGTGCCAGCAGTCCCCTCGAGGGGTTGTCCTATAATTCACCCCTCCACTTT	CASSPLEGLSYNSPLHF
TRBV7-8	TRBJ1-2	NA	NA	TGTGCCAGCAGCCCCTCCGGAGGGGGGGGGTATGGCTACACCTTC	CASSPSGGGGYGYTF
TRBV21-1	TRBJ2-5	NA	NA	TGTGCCAGCAGCACCCGAAGAGGCCAAGAGACCCAGTACTTC	CASSTRRGQETQYF
TRBV15	TRBJ1-2	NA	TRBD1	TGTGCCACCAGCATTGGAGGGGGCGACTATGGCTACACCTTC	CATSIGGGDYGYTF
TRBV19	TRBJ1-2	NA	TRBD1	TGTGCCACCGCGGACAGGGTCTATGGCTACACCTTC	CATADRVYGYTF
TRBV4-1	TRBJ1-1	few	NA	TGCGCCAGCAGCCAAGGAAGGTTAGGAGATCTTGGAGCTTTCTTT	CASSQGRLGDLGAFF
TRBV11-3	TRBJ2-2	NA	NA	TGTGCCAGCAGCCTGGACGGAAACACCGGGGAGCTGTTTTTT	CASSLDGNTGELFF
TRBV7-9	TRBJ1-1	NA	TRBD1	TGTGCCAGCAGCTTAAGAGGGAAAGGACAGGGTACTGAAGCTTTCTTT	CASSLRGKGQGTEAFF
TRBV2	TRBJ1-2	NA	TRBD1	TGTGCCAGCAGTCCCGGGACAGGGAAGGGCTATGGCTACACCTTC	CASSPGTGKGYGYTF
TRBV10-3	TRBJ1-1	NA	TRBD1	TGTGCCACCCAGCAGGGGGCGGCGGACACTGAAGCTTTCTTT	CATQQGAADTEAFF
TRBV6-5	TRBJ1-1	NA	TRBD1	TGTGCCAGCAGTAGCCAGGGGGTTTTGAACACTGAAGCTTTCTTT	CASSSQGVLNTEAFF
TRBV10-3	TRBJ1-1	NA	NA	TGTGCCTCCAGGGCCACGGAAAGGGGTGAAGCTTTCTTT	CASRATERGEAFF
TRBV19	TRBJ2-2	NA	NA	TGTGCCAGTACCGCACAGGGAGCCACCGGGGAGCTGTTTTTT	CASTAQGATGELFF
TRBV20-1	TRBJ1-2	NA	NA	TGCAGTGCTCTTACGAGAGGTGGCTACACCTTC	CSALTRGGYTF
TRBV7-3	TRBJ2-1	NA	TRBD2	TGTGCCAGCAGCTCCCCTAGCGGGGCATACAATGAGCAGTTCTTC	CASSSPSGAYNEQFF
TRBV29-1	TRBJ1-5	NA	NA	TGCAGCGTTGAATTTGGGGGGAACCAGCCCCAGCATTTT	CSVEFGGNQPQHF
TRBV15	TRBJ2-7	NA	NA	TGTGCCACCAGCAGAGGCGCTAGTACCTACGAGCAGTACTTC	CATSRGASTYEQYF
TRBV3-1/TRBV3-2	TRBJ2-3	NA	NA	TGTGCCAGCAGCCAAGGGCCAACACAGGCGCAGTATTTT	CASSQGPTQAQYF
TRBV5-6	TRBJ1-6	NA	NA	TGTGCCAGCAGCTTTTTTAGACCGTCGAATTCACCCCTCCACTTT	CASSFFRPSNSPLHF
TRBV6-5	TRBJ1-1	NA	NA	TGTGCCAGCAGTTACTATCAGGGTTATACTGAAGCTTTCTTT	CASSYYQGYTEAFF
TRBV2	TRBJ1-4	NA	NA	TGTGCCAGCCGGGCGATAGAGAGTGAAAAACTGTTTTTT	CASRAIESEKLFF
TRBV4-1	TRBJ1-4	once	NA	TGCGCCAGCAGCCAAGTCCTTAATGAAAAACTGTTTTTT	CASSQVLNEKLFF
TRBV7-8	TRBJ2-7	NA	NA	TGTGCCAGCAGCAACGGGGCCGGGGGAGAGCAGTACTTC	CASSNGAGGEQYF
TRBV6-5	TRBJ1-2	NA	TRBD1	TGTGCCAGCAGCGACTCGAGACAGGGGGCGGATGGCTACACCTTC	CASSDSRQGADGYTF